In its sample, the clone carrying this T cell receptor (beta chain) was seen a few times. TCRdb's copy holds only in-frame clones and misses some; the assay was immunoSEQ multiplex PCR. The table records over 200,000 clones, around 90% of them present only once. Study members were between roughly 18 and 100 years old and lived in 20 to 30 US regions. Among Cohort 3 donors, those recovered had two negative PCRs, clearance, or symptom resolution. The entry originates in a study of blood T cell repertoires in COVID-19. This CDR3 comprises 19 residues. V was clipped by 1 base and J by 1 base; unmatched bases: 9. CDR1 and CDR2 from the germline V gene are KGHDR and SFDVKD.

This TCR derives from a man younger than 45 who had recovered from COVID-19. This sequence joins TRBV24-1 and TRBJ2-2; 9 positions agree with TRBD1. Sample: PBMCs or T cells enriched from blood (not recorded which). The CDR3 nucleotides read TGTGCCACCAGTGATTTACGGGGGACAGGGATTCGGAACACCGGGGAGCTGTTTTTT. Its protein product is CATSDLRGTGIRNTGELFF.